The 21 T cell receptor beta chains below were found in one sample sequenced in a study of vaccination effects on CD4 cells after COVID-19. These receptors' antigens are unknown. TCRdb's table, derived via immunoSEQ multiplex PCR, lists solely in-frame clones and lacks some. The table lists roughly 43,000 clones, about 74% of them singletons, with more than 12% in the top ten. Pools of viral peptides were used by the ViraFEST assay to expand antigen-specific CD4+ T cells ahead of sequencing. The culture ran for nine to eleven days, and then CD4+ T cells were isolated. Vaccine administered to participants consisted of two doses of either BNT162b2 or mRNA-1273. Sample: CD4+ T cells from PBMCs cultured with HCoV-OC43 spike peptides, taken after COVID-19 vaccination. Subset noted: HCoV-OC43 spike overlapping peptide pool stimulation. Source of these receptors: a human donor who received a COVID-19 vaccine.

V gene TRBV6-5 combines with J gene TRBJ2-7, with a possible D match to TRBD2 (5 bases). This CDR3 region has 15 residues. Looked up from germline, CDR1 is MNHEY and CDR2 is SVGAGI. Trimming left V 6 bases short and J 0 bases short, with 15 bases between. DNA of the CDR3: TGTGCCAGCAGCCGGGGAGCTTTGGACTCCTACGAGCAGTACTTC. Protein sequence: CASSRGALDSYEQYF.

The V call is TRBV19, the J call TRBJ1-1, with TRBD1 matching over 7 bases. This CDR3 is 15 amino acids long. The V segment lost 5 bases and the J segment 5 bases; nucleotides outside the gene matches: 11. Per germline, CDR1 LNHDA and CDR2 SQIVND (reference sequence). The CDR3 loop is CASSLRTGLGTEAFF. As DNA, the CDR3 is TGTGCCAGTAGTTTGCGGACAGGACTGGGGACTGAAGCTTTCTTT.

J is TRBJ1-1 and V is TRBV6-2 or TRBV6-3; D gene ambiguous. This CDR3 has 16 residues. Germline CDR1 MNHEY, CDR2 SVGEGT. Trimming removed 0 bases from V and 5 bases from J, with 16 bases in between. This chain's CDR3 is CASSYSITEVSTEAFF. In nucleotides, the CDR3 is TGTGCCAGCAGTTACTCAATTACAGAAGTTTCGACTGAAGCTTTCTTT.

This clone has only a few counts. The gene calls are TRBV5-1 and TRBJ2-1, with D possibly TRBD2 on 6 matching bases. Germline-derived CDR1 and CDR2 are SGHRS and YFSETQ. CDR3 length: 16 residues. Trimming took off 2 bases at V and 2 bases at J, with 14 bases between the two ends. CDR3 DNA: TGCGCCAGCAGCTTTAGTAGCGGCTTGACCTACAATGAGCAGTTCTTC. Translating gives CASSFSSGLTYNEQFF.

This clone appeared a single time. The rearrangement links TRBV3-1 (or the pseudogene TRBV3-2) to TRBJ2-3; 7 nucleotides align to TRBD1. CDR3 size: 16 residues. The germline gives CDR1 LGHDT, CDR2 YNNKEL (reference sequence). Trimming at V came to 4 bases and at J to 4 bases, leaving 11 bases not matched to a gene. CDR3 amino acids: CASSPDRGGMSDTQYF. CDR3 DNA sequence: TGTGCCAGCAGCCCAGATCGAGGGGGCATGTCAGATACGCAGTATTTT.

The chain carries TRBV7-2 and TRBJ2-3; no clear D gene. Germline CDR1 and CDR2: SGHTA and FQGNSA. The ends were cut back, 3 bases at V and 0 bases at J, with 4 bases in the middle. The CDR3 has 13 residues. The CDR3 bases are TGTGCCAGCAGCTTGATGAGCACAGATACGCAGTATTTT. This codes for CASSLMSTDTQYF.

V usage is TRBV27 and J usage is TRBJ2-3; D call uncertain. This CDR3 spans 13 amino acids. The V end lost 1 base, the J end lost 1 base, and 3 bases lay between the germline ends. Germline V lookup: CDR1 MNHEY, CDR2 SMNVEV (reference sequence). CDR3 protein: CASSLFRTDTQYF. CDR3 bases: TGTGCCAGCAGTTTATTCCGCACAGATACGCAGTATTTT.

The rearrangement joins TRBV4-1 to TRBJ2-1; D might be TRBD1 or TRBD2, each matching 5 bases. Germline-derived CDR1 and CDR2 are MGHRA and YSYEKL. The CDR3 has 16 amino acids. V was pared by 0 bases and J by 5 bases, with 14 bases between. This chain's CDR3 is CASSQDPGPDNNEQFF. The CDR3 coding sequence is TGCGCCAGCAGCCAAGATCCGGGACCTGACAACAATGAGCAGTTCTTC.

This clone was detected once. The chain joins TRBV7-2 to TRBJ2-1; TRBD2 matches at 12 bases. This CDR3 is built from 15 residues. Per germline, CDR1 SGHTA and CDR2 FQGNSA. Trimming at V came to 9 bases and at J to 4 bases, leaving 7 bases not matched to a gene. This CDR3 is CARRLAGDIYNEQFF. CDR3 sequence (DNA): TGTGCCAGACGACTAGCGGGAGATATATACAATGAGCAGTTCTTC. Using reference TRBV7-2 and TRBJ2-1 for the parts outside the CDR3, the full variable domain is GAGVSQSPSNKVTEKGKDVELRCDPISGHTALYWYRQSLGQGLEFLIYFQGNSAPDKSGLPSDRFSAERTGGSVSTLTIQRTQQEDSAVYLCARRLAGDIYNEQFFGPGTRLTVL.

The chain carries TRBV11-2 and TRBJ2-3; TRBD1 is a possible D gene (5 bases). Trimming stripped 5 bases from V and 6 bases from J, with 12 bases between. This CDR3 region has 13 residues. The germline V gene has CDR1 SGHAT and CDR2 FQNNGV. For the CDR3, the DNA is TGTGCCAGCAGCCCCTCTTACAGGGATACGCAGTATTTT. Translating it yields CASSPSYRDTQYF.

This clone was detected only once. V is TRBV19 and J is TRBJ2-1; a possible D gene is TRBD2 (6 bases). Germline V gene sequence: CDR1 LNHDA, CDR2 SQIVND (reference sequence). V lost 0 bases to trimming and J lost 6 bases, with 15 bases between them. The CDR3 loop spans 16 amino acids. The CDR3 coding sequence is TGTGCCAGTAGTATAGAGAAGTCGCGGGGAATCAATGAGCAGTTCTTC. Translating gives CASSIEKSRGINEQFF.

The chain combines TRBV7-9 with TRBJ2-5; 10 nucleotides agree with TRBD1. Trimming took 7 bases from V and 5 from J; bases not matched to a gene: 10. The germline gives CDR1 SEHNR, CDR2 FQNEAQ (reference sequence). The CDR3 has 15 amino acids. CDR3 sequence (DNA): TGTGCCAGCAAGTATCCCGGGACAGGGGATGAGACCCAGTACTTC. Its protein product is CASKYPGTGDETQYF.

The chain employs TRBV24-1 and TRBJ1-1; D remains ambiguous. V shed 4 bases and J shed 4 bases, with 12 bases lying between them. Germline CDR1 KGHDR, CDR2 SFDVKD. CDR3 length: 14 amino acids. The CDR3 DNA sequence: TGTGCCACCAGTGAAAACACCCGGAGCACTGAAGCTTTCTTT. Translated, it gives CATSENTRSTEAFF.

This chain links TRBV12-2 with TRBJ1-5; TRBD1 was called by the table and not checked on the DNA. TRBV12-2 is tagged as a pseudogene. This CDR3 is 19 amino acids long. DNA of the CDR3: TGTGCAAGTCGCCCGCAGGTGGACAGCCCAGCTTATAGCAATCAGCCCCAGCATTTT. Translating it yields CASRPQVDSPAYSNQPQHF.

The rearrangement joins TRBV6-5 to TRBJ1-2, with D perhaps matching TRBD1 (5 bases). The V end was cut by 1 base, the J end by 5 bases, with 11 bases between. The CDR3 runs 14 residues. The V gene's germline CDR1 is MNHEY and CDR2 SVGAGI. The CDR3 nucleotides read TGTGCCAGCAGTTACTTGGGCGGGGGGTATGGCTACACCTTC. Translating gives CASSYLGGGYGYTF.

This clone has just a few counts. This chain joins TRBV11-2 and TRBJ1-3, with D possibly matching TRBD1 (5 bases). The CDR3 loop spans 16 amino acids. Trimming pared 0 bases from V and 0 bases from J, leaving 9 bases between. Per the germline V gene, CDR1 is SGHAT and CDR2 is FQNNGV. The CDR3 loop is CASSLDRGNSGNTIYF. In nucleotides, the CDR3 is TGTGCCAGCAGCTTAGATCGGGGGAACTCTGGAAACACCATATATTTT.

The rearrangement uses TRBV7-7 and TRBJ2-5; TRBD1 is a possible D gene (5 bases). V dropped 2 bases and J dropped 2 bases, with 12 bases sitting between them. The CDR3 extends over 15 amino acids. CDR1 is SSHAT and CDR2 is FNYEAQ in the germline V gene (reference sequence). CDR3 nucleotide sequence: TGTGCCAGCAGCTTATTAGGGGCGAAACAAGAGACCCAGTACTTC. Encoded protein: CASSLLGAKQETQYF.

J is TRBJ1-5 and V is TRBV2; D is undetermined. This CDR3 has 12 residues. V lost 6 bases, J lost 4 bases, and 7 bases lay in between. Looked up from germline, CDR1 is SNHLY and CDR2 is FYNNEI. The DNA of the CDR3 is TGTGCCAGCAGGGCAAATAATCAGCCCCAGCATTTT. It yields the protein CASRANNQPQHF.

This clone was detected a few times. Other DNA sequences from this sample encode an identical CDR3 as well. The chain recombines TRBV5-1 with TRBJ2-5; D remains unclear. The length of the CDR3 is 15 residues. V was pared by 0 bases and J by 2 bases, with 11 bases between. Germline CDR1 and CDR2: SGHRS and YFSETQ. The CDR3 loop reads CASSLVGQTQETQYF. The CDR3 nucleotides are TGCGCCAGCAGCTTGGTTGGCCAGACGCAAGAGACCCAGTACTTC.

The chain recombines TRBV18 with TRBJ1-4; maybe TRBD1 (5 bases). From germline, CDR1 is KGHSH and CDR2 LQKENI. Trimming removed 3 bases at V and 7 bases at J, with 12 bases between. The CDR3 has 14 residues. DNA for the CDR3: TGTGCCAGCTCACCGTCGGGTGGGGGTGAAAAACTGTTTTTT. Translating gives CASSPSGGGEKLFF. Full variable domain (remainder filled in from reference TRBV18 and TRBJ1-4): NAGVMQNPRHLVRRRGQEARLRCSPMKGHSHVYWYRQLPEEGLKFMVYLQKENIIDESGMPKERFSAEFPKEGPSILRIQQVVRGDSAAYFCASSPSGGGEKLFFGSGTQLSVL.

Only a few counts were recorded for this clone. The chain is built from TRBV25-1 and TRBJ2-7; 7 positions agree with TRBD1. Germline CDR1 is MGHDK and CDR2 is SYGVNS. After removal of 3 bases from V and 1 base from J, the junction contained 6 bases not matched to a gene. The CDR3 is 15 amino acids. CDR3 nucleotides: TGTGCCAGCAGTGATGGTAACAGGGGTTCCTACGAGCAGTACTTC. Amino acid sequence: CASSDGNRGSYEQYF.